Below are 5 T cell receptor beta chains sequenced from a single sample in a study of beta chain features in type 1 diabetes. General observations from the study: Moderately but significantly shorter TCRB CDR3s were found in Type 1 diabetes patients in all four CD4+ subsets.

The whole isolated RNA underwent reverse transcription, so sequencing captured expressed TCRB transcripts. Measured with immunoSEQ multiplex PCR; TCRdb has only the in-frame clones, and not every one. The sample has hundreds of thousands of clones, over 13% seen once. These receptors lack a known antigen. The source material was naive CD4+ T cells from blood. The receptors come from a man aged 18 to 30 with type 1 diabetes.

This clone was recorded a few times. The V call is TRBV6-5, the J call TRBJ2-3; D is tentatively TRBD1 or TRBD2 (6 bases each). Trimming took off 6 bases at V and 3 bases at J, with 16 bases between the two ends. Germline V lookup: CDR1 MNHEY, CDR2 SVGAGI. The CDR3 runs 15 residues. CDR3 nucleotide sequence: TGTGCCAGCAGCCCTCCCCCGGGGGCAACAGATACGCAGTATTTT. Translating it yields CASSPPPGATDTQYF.

The CDR3 DNA reads TGTGCCAGCAGCTTGGGAAGCCGCCGAAGAACGGATACGCAGTATTTT. Translated: CASSLGSRRRTDTQYF. The chain is built from TRBV7-9 and TRBJ2-3; D is uncertain. Germline V gene data show CDR1 as SEHNR and CDR2 as FQNEAQ (reference sequence). The V and J ends lost 3 bases and 6 bases respectively, with 19 bases between them. CDR3 length: 16 residues. The whole variable domain, filled in from reference TRBV7-9 and TRBJ2-3, reads DTGVSQNPRHKITKRGQNVTFRCDPISEHNRLYWYRQTLGQGPEFLTYFQNEAQLEKSRLLSDRFSAERPKGSFSTLEIQRTEQGDSAMYLCASSLGSRRRTDTQYFGPGTRLTVL.

The chain uses TRBV6-5 and TRBJ2-1, with 9 bases matching TRBD2. Trimming cost V 2 bases and J 8 bases; bases outside gene matches: 4. The CDR3 totals 14 residues. The germline V gene has CDR1 MNHEY and CDR2 SVGAGI. The CDR3 protein is CASSYRGREDEQFF. The CDR3 bases are TGTGCCAGCAGTTACCGCGGGAGGGAGGATGAGCAGTTCTTC.

This clone was seen only a few times. This chain uses TRBV29-1 with TRBJ1-1; D may be TRBD1 (5 bases). Deletions cut 4 bases from V and 4 bases from J, with 10 bases between. The CDR3 has 12 residues. The germline V gene encodes CDR1 SQVTM and CDR2 ANQGSEA. The CDR3 region has the DNA TGCAGCGTTGCACCCGGGGGCACTGAAGCTTTCTTT. This translates into CSVAPGGTEAFF.

This chain joins TRBV13 and TRBJ1-2; D is ambiguous. The germline CDR1 and CDR2 sequences are PRHDT and FYEKMQ (reference sequence). CDR3 length: 13 residues. Deletions cut 4 bases from V and 2 bases from J, with 8 bases between. The CDR3 spells CASSYQKNYGYTF. The CDR3 DNA reads as TGTGCCAGCAGCTACCAGAAAAACTATGGCTACACCTTC.